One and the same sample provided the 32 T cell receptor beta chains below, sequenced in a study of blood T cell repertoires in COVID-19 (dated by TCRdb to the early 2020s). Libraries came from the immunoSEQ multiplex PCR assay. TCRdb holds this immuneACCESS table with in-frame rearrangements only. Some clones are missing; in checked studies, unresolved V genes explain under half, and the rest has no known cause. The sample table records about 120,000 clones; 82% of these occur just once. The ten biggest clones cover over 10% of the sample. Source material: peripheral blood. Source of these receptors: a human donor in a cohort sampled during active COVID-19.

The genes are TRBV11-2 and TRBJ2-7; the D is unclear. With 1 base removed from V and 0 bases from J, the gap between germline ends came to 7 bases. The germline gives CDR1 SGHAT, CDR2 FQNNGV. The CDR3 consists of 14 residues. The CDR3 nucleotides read TGTGCCAGCAGCTTAGGGTACTTCTCCTACGAGCAGTACTTC. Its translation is CASSLGYFSYEQYF.

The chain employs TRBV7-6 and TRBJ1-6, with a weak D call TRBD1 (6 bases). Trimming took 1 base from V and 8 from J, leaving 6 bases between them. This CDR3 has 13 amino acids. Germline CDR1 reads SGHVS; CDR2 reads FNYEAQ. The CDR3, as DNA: TGTGCCAGCAGCTTAGACAGGGATTCACCCCTCCACTTT. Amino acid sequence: CASSLDRDSPLHF.

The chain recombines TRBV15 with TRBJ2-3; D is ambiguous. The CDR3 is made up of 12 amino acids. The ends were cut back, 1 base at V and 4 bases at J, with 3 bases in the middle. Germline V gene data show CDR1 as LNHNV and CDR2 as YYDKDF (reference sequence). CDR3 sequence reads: CATSRGPDTQYF. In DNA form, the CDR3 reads TGTGCCACCAGCAGAGGGCCAGATACGCAGTATTTT.

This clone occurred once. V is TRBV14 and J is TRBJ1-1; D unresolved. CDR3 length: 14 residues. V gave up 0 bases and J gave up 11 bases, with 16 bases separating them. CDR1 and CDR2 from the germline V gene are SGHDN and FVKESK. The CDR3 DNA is TGTGCCAGCAGCCAAGACCGTGGGCAAGGATCGGCTTTCTTT. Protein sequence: CASSQDRGQGSAFF.

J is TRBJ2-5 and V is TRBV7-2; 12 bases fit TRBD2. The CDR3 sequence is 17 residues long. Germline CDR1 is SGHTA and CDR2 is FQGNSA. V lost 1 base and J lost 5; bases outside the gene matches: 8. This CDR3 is CASSLGASGGARETQYF. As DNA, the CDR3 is TGTGCCAGCAGCTTAGGAGCTAGCGGGGGGGCCCGGGAGACCCAGTACTTC.

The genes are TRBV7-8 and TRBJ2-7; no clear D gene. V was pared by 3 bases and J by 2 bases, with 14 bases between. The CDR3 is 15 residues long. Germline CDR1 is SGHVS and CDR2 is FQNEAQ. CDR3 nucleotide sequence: TGTGCCAGCAGCTTTCTGGCGGCGTCCCCCTACGAGCAGTACTTC. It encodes CASSFLAASPYEQYF.

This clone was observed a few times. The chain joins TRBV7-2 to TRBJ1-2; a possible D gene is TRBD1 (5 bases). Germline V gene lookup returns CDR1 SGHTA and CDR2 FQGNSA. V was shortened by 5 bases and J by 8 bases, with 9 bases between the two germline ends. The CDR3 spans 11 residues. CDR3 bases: TGTGCCAGCAGCGGGGGGTACGGCTACACCTTC. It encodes CASSGGYGYTF.

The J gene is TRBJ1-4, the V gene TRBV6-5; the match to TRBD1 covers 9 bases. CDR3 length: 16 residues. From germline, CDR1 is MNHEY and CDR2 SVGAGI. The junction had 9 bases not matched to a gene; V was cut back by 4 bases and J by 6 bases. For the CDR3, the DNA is TGTGCCAGCAGTTCGATTCCGGGACAGGGAGATGAAAAACTGTTTTTT. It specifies CASSSIPGQGDEKLFF.

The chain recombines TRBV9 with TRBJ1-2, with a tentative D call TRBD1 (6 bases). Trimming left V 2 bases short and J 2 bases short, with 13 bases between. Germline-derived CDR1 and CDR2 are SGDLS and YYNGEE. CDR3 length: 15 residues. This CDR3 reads CASSVAGASNYGYTF. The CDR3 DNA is TGTGCCAGCAGCGTGGCAGGGGCATCGAACTATGGCTACACCTTC.

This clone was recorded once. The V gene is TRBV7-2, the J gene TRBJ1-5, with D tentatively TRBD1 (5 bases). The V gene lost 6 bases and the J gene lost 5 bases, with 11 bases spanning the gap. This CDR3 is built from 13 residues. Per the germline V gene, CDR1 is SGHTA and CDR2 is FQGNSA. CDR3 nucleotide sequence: TGTGCCAGCAGTACAGGTCCCTATCAGCCCCAGCATTTT. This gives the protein CASSTGPYQPQHF.

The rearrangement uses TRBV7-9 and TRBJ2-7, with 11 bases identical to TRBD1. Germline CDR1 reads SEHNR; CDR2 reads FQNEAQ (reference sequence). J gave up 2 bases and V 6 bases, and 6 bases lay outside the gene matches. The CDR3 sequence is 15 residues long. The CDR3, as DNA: TGTGCCAGCAGTTCGGACAGGGGGCTTCCCTACGAGCAGTACTTC. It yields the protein CASSSDRGLPYEQYF.

The CDR3 DNA sequence: TGTGCCAGCAGTGGGGATTACAGGCTTCAGCCCCAGCATTTT. It is translated as CASSGDYRLQPQHF. V usage is TRBV2 and J usage is TRBJ1-5; possibly TRBD1 for D (5 bases). Germline V gene data show CDR1 as SNHLY and CDR2 as FYNNEI. V shed 4 bases and J shed 6 bases, with 13 bases lying between them. This CDR3 region has 14 residues.

The CDR3 loop reads CASRGQENQPQHF. Here the CDR3 DNA reads TGTGCCAGCCGGGGACAGGAAAATCAGCCCCAGCATTTT. The rearrangement links TRBV10-3 to TRBJ1-5; 8 positions agree with TRBD1. Trimming removed 10 bases from V and 4 bases from J; junction bases left unmatched: 6. Germline CDR1 is ENHRY and CDR2 is SYGVKD. CDR3 length: 13 amino acids.

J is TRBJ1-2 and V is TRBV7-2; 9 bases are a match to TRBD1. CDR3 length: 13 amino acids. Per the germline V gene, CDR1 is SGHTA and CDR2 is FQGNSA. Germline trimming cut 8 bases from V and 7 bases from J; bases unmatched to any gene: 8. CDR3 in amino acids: CASLTGGRGGYTF. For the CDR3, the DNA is TGTGCCAGCCTTACAGGGGGCCGGGGTGGCTACACCTTC.

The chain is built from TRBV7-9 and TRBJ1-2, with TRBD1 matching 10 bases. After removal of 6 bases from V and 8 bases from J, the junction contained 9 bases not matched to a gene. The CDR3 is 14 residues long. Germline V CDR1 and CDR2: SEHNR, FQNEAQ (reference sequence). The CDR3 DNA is TGTGCCAGCAGTATTGACAGGGGGCAACGAGGCTACACCTTC. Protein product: CASSIDRGQRGYTF.

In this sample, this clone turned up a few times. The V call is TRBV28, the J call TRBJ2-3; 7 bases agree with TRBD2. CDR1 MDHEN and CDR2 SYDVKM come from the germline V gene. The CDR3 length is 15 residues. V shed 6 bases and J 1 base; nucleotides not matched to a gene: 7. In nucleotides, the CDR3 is TGTGCCAGCAGCTCTCCGGGGGGTCGCACAGATACGCAGTATTTT. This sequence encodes CASSSPGGRTDTQYF.

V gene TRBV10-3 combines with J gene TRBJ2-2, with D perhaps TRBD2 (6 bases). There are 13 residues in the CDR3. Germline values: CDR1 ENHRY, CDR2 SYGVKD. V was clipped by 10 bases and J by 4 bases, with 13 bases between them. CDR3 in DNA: TGTGCCACCCGGGACTCCACCACCGGGGAGCTGTTTTTT. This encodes CATRDSTTGELFF.

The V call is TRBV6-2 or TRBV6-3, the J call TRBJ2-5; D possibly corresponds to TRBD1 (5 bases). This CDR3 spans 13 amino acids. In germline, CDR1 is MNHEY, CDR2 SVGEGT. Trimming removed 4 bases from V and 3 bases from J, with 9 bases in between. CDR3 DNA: TGTGCCAGCAGTTCAGGGTTAGAAGAGACCCAGTACTTC. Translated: CASSSGLEETQYF.

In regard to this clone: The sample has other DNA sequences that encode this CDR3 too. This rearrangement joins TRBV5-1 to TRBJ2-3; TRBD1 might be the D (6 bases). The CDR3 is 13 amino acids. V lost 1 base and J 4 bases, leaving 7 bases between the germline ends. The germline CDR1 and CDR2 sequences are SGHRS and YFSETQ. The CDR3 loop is CASSLWGPDTQYF. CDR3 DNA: TGCGCCAGCAGCTTGTGGGGGCCAGATACGCAGTATTTT.

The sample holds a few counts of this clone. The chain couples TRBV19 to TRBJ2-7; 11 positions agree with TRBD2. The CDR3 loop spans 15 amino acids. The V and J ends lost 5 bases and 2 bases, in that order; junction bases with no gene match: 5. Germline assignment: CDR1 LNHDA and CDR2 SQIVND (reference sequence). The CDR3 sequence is CASSETSGGAYEQYF. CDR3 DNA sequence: TGTGCCAGTAGTGAAACTAGCGGGGGCGCCTACGAGCAGTACTTC.

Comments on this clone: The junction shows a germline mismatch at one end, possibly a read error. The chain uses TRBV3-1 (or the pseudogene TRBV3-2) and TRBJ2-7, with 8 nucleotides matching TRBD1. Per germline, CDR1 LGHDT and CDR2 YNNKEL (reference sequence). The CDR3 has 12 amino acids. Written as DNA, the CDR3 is TGTGCCAGCAGCCAAGACCGGGACAGGATGATCTTC. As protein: CASSQDRDRMIF.

CDR3 in amino acids: CASSLTPGTVNYEQYF. The CDR3 coding sequence is TGTGCCAGCAGCTTGACCCCCGGGACAGTTAACTACGAGCAGTACTTC. The chain joins TRBV11-2 to TRBJ2-7; 7 nucleotides align to TRBD1. CDR1 and CDR2 from the germline V gene are SGHAT and FQNNGV. V gave up 3 bases and J gave up 3 bases; unmatched junction bases: 11. The CDR3 has 16 residues.

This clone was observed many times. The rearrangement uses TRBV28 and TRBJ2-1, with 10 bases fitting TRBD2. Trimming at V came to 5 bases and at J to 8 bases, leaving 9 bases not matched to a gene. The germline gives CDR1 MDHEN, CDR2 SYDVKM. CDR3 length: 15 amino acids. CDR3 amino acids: CASSLSGGAFYEQFF. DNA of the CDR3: TGTGCCAGCAGTCTCAGCGGGGGGGCCTTTTATGAGCAGTTCTTC.

In DNA, the CDR3 is TGTGCCAGCAGCGTAGATGACGGGAGCTCCTATAATTCACCCCTCCACTTT. It is translated as CASSVDDGSSYNSPLHF. The chain links TRBV9 to TRBJ1-6, with D unclear. The germline CDR1 and CDR2 sequences are SGDLS and YYNGEE. V dropped 0 bases and J dropped 0 bases, with 10 bases sitting between them. This CDR3 has 17 amino acids.

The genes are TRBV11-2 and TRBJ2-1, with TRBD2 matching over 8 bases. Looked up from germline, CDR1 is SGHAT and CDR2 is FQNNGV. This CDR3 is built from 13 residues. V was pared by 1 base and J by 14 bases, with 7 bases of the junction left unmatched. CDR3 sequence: CASSLANGGAEFF. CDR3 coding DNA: TGTGCCAGCAGCTTAGCAAACGGGGGGGCGGAGTTCTTC.

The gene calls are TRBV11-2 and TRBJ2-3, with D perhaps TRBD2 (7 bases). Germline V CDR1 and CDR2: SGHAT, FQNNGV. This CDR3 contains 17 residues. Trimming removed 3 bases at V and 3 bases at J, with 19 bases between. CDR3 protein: CASSFPTGGAVTDTQYF. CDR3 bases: TGTGCCAGCAGCTTTCCGACGGGGGGCGCAGTGACAGATACGCAGTATTTT.

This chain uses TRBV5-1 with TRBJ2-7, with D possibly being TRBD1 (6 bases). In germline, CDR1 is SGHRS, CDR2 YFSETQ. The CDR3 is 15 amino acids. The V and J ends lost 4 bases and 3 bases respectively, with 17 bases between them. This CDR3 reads CASSTTTGPHYEQYF. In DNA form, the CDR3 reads TGCGCCAGCAGCACAACAACAGGGCCCCACTACGAGCAGTACTTC.

In DNA, the CDR3 is TGTGCCAGCAGCCAACAAACTAGCAGCACAGATACGCAGTATTTT. Amino acid sequence: CASSQQTSSTDTQYF. The chain employs TRBV3-1 (or the pseudogene TRBV3-2) and TRBJ2-3; maybe TRBD2 (6 bases). V was trimmed by 2 bases and J by 0 bases, leaving 9 bases between them. Germline V gene data show CDR1 as LGHDT and CDR2 as YNNKEL (reference sequence). CDR3 length: 15 amino acids.

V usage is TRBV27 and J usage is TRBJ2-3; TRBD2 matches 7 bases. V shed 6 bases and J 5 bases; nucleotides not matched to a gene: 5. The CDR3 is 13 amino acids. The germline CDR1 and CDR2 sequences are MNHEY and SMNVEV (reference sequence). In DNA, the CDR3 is TGTGCCAGCAGGCCGTGGGAGGGAGATACGCAGTATTTT. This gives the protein CASRPWEGDTQYF.

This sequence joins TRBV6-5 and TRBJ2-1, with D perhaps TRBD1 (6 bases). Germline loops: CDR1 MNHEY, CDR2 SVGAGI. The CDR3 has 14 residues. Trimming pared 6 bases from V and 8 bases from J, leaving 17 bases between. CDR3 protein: CASSPDRSQDEQFF. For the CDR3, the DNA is TGTGCCAGCAGCCCCGACAGGTCGCAGGATGAGCAGTTCTTC.

The CDR3 nucleotides are TGTGCCAGCAGCACGGACGCGGGGGGCTACGAGCAGTACTTC. It encodes CASSTDAGGYEQYF. This chain uses TRBV7-2 with TRBJ2-7, with 8 bases that match TRBD2. Germline CDR1 is SGHTA and CDR2 is FQGNSA. V dropped 5 bases and J dropped 3; count of bases not matched to a gene: 6. The CDR3 has 14 amino acids.

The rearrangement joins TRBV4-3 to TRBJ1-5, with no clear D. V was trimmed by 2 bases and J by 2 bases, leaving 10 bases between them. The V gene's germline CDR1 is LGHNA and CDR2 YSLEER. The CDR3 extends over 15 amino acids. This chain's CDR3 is CASSQRRQGNQPQHF. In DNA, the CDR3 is TGCGCCAGCAGCCAAAGGAGGCAGGGCAATCAGCCCCAGCATTTT.